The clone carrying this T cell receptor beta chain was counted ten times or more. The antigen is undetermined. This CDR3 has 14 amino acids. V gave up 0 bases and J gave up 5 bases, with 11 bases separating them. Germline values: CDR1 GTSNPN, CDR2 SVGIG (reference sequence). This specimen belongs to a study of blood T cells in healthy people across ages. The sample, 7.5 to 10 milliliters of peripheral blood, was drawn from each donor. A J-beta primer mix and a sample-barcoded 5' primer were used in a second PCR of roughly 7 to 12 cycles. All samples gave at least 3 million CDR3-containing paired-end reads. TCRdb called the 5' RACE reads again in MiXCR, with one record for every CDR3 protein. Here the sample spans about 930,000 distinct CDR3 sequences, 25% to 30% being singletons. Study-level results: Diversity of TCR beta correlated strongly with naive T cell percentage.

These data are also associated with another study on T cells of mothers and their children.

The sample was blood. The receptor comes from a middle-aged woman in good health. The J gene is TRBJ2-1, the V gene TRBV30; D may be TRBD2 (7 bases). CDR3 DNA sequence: TGTGCCTGGAGTGTACTAGGGGGGGACAATGAGCAGTTCTTC. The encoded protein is CAWSVLGGDNEQFF.